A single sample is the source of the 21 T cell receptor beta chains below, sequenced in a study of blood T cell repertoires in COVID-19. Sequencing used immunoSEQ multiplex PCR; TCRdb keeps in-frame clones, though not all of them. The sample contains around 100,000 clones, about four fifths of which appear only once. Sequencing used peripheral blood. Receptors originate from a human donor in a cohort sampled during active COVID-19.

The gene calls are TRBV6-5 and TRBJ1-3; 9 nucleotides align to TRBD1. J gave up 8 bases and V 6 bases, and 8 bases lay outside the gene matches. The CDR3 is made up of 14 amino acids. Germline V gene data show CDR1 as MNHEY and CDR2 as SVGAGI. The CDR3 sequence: CASRQTGGEYTIYF. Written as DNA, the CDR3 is TGTGCCAGCAGGCAAACAGGGGGCGAGTACACCATATATTTT.

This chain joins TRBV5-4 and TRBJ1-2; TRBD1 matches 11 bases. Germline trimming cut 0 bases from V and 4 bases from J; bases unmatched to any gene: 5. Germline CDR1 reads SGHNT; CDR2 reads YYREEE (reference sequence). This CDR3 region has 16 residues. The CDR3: CASSLGTGGAIYGYTF. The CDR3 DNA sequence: TGTGCCAGCAGCTTGGGGACAGGGGGCGCTATCTATGGCTACACCTTC.

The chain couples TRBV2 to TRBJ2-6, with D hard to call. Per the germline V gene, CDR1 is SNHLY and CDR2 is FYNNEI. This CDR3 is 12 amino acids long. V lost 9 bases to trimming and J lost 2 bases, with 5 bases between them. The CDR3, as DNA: TGTGCCAGTACAACTGGGGCCAACGTCCTGACTTTC. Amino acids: CASTTGANVLTF.

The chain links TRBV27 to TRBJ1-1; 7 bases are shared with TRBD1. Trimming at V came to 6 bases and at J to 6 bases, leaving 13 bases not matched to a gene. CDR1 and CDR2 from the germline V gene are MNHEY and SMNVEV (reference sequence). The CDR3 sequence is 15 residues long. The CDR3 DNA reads TGTGCCAGCAGCCTCAAACCGGGACAGAAACCTGAAGCTTTCTTT. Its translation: CASSLKPGQKPEAFF.

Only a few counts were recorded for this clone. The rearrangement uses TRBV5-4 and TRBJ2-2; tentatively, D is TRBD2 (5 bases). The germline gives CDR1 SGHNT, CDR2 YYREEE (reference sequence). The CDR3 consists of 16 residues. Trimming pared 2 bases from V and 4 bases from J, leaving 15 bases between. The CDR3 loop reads CASSLGERSGTGELFF. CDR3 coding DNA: TGTGCCAGCAGCTTAGGTGAGCGGTCCGGCACCGGGGAGCTGTTTTTT.

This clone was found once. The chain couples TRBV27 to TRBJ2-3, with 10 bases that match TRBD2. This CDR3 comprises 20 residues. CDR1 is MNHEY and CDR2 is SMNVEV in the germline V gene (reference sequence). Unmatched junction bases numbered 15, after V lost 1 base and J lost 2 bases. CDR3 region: CASSLWSASGGALITDTQYF. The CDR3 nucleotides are TGTGCCAGCAGTTTATGGTCGGCTAGCGGGGGAGCACTTATCACAGATACGCAGTATTTT.

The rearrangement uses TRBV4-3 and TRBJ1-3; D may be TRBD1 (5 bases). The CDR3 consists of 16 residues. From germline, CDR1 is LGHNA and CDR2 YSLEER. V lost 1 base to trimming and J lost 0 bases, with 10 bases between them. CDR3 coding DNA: TGCGCCAGCAGCCAAGGTCAGGGCACCTCTGGAAACACCATATATTTT. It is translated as CASSQGQGTSGNTIYF.

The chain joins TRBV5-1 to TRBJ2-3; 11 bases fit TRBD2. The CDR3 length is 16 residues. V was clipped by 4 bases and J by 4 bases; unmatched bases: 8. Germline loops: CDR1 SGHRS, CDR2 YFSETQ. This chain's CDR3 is CASSPGLAGGADTQYF. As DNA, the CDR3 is TGCGCCAGCAGCCCTGGACTAGCGGGCGGGGCAGATACGCAGTATTTT. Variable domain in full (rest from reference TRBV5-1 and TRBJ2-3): KAGVTQTPRYLIKTRGQQVTLSCSPISGHRSVSWYQQTPGQGLQFLFEYFSETQRNKGNFPGRFSGRQFSNSRSEMNVSTLELGDSALYLCASSPGLAGGADTQYFGPGTRLTVL.

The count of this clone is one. CDR3 amino acids: CASSQQGYGYTF. The CDR3 DNA reads as TGTGCCAGCAGCCAACAGGGGTATGGCTACACCTTC. The chain links TRBV12-3 or TRBV12-4 to TRBJ1-2, with 7 bases aligning to TRBD1. The CDR3 length is 12 residues. Losses at the gene ends were 6 bases for V and 5 bases for J; bases not matched to a gene: 3.

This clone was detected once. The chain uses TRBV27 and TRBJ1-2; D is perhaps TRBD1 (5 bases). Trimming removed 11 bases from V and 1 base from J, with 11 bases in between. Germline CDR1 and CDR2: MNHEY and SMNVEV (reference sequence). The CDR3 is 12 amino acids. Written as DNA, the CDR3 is TGTGCCGTGATGCAGGGTAACTATGGCTACACCTTC. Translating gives CAVMQGNYGYTF.

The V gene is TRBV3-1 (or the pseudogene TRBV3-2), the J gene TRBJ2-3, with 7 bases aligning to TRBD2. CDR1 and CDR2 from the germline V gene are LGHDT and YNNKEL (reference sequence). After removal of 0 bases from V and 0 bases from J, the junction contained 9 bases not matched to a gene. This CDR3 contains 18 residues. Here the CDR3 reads CASSQEGALALSTDTQYF. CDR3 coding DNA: TGTGCCAGCAGCCAAGAAGGGGCACTAGCGCTAAGCACAGATACGCAGTATTTT.

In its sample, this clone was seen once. The CDR3 protein is CASSPQQGDEKLFF. For the CDR3, the DNA is TGTGCCAGCTCACCGCAACAGGGAGACGAAAAACTGTTTTTT. The V gene is TRBV18, the J gene TRBJ1-4; D is perhaps TRBD1 (6 bases). The germline V gene has CDR1 KGHSH and CDR2 LQKENI. The CDR3 has 14 amino acids. The germline V and J ends were trimmed by 3 bases and 8 bases, with 13 bases remaining between them.

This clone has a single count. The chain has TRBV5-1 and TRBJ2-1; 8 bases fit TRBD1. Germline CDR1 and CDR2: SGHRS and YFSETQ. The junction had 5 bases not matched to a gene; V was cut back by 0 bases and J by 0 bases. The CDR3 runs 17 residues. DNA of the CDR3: TGCGCCAGCAGCTTGGGGAGGACAGGGAGCTCCTACAATGAGCAGTTCTTC. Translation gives CASSLGRTGSSYNEQFF.

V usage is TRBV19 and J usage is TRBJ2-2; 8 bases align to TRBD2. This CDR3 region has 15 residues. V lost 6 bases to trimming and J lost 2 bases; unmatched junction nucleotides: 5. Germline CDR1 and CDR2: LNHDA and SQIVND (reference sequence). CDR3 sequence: CASSSGGFNTGELFF. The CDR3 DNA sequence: TGTGCCAGTAGCAGCGGGGGTTTTAACACCGGGGAGCTGTTTTTT.

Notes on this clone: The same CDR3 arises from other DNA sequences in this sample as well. For the CDR3, the DNA is TGTGCCAGCAGCCAAGTCCGGGGCACTGAAGCTTTCTTT. Translation gives CASSQVRGTEAFF. The chain joins TRBV3-1 (or the pseudogene TRBV3-2) to TRBJ1-1; unclear D gene. The ends were cut back, 1 base at V and 4 bases at J, with 7 bases in the middle. Germline V gene data show CDR1 as LGHDT and CDR2 as YNNKEL (reference sequence). The CDR3 is made up of 13 amino acids.

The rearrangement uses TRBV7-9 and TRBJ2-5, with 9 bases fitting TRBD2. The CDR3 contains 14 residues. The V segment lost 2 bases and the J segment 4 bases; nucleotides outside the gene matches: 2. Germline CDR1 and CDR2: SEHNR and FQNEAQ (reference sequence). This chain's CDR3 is CASSLSSGRETQYF. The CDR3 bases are TGTGCCAGCAGCTTAAGTAGCGGGAGAGAGACCCAGTACTTC. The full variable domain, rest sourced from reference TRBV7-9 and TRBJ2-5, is DTGVSQNPRHKITKRGQNVTFRCDPISEHNRLYWYRQTLGQGPEFLTYFQNEAQLEKSRLLSDRFSAERPKGSFSTLEIQRTEQGDSAMYLCASSLSSGRETQYFGPGTRLLVL.

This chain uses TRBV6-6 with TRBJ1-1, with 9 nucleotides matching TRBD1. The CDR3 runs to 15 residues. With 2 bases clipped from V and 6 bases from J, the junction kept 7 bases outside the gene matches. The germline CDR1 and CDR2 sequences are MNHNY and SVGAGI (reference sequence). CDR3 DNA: TGTGCCAGCAGTTACCTGACAGGGGGTTTATCTGAAGCTTTCTTT. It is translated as CASSYLTGGLSEAFF.

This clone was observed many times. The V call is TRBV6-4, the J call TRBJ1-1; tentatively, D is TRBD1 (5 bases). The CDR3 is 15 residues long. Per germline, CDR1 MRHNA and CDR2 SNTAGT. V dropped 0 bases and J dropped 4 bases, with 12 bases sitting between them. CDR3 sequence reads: CASSDSGGGSTEAFF. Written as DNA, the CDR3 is TGTGCCAGCAGTGACTCTGGGGGAGGGTCCACTGAAGCTTTCTTT.

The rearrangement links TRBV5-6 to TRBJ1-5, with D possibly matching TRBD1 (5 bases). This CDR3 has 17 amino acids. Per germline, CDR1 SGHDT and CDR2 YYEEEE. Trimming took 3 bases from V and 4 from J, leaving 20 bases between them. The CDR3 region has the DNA TGTGCCAGCAGCTGGGGCGGGGTCGGTGCCAATAATCAGCCCCAGCATTTT. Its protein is CASSWGGVGANNQPQHF.

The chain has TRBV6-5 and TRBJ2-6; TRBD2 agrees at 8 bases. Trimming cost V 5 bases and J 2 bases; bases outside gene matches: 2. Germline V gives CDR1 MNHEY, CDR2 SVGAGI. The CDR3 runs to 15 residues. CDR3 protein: CASSPGGTGANVLTF. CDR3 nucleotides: TGTGCCAGCAGTCCGGGGGGGACTGGGGCCAACGTCCTGACTTTC.

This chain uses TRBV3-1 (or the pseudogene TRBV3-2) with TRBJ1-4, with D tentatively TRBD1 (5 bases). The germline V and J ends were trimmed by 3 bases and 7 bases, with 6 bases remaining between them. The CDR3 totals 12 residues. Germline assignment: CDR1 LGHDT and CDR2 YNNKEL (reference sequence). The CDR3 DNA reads TGTGCCAGCAGCCATGACAGTGAAAAACTGTTTTTT. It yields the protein CASSHDSEKLFF.